The clone carrying this T cell receptor beta chain appeared a few times. The V gene's germline CDR1 is MDHEN and CDR2 SYDVKM. V shed 7 bases and J shed 4 bases, with 16 bases lying between them. The CDR3 runs to 14 residues. The data were taken from a study of response to subunit inactivated influenza vaccine. TCRdb reprocessed the RT-PCR reads via MiXCR and lists one record per CDR3 protein. Of about 170,000 distinct CDR3 sequences in the sample, less than 15% were seen once. This same sample was also part of a study on T cells expressing NK-cell markers. This second report adds: Scientists made TCR beta cDNA using 5'RACE template switching with UMIs. All TCR beta repertoires analysed originated from sorted CD3+CD56+NKG2C+, CD3+CD56+NKG2C- and CD3+CD56-NKG2C+ T cells. The eight sequenced donors comprised seven who were HCMV-seropositive and one who was seronegative. Roughly 1.0-7.0% of CD8+ T cells in six or seven donors belonged to dominant NKG2C+ clonotypes. The HCMV specificity of the expanded NKG2C+ T cell clones stayed unresolved.

Sequenced here: CD8+ T cells sorted from PBMCs, sampled 11 to 12 days after vaccination. The source is a man between 45 and 60 years old who received an inactivated influenza vaccine. V usage is TRBV28 and J usage is TRBJ1-2; weak D call: TRBD1 (6 bases). Here the CDR3 reads CASTDPGEVYGYTF. The DNA of the CDR3 is TGTGCCAGCACAGATCCAGGGGAAGTCTATGGCTACACCTTC.